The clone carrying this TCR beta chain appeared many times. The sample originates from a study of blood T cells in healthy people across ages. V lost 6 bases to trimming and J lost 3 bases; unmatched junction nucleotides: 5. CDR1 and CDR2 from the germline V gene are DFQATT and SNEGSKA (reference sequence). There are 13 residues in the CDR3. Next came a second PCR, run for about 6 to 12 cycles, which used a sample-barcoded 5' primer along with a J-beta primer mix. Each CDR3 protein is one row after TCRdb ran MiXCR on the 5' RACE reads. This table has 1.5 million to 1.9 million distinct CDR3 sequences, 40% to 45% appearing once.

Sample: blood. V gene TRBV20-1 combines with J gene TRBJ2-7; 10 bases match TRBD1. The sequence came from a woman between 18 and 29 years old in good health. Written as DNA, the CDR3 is TGCAGTGCCCTCCGGGACAGGGGCTACGAGCAGTACTTC. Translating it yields CSALRDRGYEQYF.